This T cell receptor beta chain was profiled in a study of beta chain features in type 1 diabetes. Study-wide points: Type 1 diabetes patients had TCRB CDR3s that were shorter (moderately but significantly so) in all four CD4+ subsets. Researchers could not determine here whether HLA type influences TCRB rearrangement.

Purity above 95% was achieved in all sorted populations. Sequenced material consisted of expressed TCRB transcripts (all of the isolated RNA was reverse transcribed). The table came from immunoSEQ multiplex PCR; TCRdb's copy has only in-frame clones and leaves some out. The sample comprises some 330,000 clones, around 10% of which are singletons, and around 0.015% rests with the top ten. On this clone itself: Its antigen is not known.

The V segment lost 2 bases and the J segment 4 bases; nucleotides outside the gene matches: 7. Germline V lookup: CDR1 ENHRY, CDR2 SYGVKD. There are 16 residues in the CDR3. Sequencing was done on a sample of naive CD4+ T cells from blood. The V gene is TRBV10-3, the J gene TRBJ1-5, with 8 bases fitting TRBD1. The receptor was isolated from a young woman in good health. CDR3 in amino acids: CAISESQGAGNQPQHF. The CDR3 bases are TGTGCCATCAGTGAGAGCCAGGGGGCAGGAAATCAGCCCCAGCATTTT.